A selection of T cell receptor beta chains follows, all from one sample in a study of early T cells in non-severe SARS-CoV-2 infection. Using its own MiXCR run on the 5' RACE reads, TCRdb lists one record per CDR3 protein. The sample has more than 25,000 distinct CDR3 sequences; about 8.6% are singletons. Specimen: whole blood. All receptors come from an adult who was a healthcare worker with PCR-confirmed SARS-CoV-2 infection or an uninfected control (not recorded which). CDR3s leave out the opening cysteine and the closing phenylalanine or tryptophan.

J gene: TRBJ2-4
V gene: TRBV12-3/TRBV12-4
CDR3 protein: ASSPGTGNLAKNIQY

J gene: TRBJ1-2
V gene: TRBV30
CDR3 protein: ACGTGGYYGYT

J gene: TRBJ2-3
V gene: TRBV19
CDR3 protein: ASSLGRVADTQY

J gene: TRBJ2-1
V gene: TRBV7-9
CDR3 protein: ASHGGNEQF

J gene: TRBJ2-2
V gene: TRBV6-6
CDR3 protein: ASSSGGPGELF

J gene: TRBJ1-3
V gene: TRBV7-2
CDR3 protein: ASSLDVSGNTIY

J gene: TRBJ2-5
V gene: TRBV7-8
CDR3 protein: ASSKLAREETQY

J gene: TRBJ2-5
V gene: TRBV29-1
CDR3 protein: SVDGSQGAGETQY

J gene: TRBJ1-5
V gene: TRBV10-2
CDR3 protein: ASSLTGDQPQH

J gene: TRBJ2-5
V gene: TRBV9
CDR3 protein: ASSVGLAEETQY

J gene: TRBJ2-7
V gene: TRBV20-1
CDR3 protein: SAPGALEQY

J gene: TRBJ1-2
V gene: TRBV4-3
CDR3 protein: ASSQGIGTVYGYT

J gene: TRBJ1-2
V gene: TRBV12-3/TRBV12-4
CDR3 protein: ASSLVFSGYT

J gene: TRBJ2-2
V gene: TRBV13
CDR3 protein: ASSPRGANTGELF

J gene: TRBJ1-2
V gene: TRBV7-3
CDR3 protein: ASSPEPVSGNYGYT

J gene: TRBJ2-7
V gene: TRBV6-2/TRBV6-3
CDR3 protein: ASSYSRDSYEQY

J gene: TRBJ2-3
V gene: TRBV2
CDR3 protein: ARRQGGTDTQY

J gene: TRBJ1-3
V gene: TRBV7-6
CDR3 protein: ASSLAEGSGNTIY

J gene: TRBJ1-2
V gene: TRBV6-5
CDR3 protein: ASSLDRVYGYT

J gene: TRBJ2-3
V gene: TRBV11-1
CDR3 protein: ASSPFPSGGGDTQY

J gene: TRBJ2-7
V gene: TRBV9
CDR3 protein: ASSERGLLDEQY

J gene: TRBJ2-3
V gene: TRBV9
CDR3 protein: ASSRRASTDTQY

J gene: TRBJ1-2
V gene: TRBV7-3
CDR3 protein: ASSFDPGANYGYT

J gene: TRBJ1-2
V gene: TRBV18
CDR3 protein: ASSPPTGSIYYGYT